This TCR beta chain was sequenced for a study of T cell responses to AZD1222 COVID-19 vaccine. General observations from the study: Repertoires in all cases were sampled only once the peak T cell response had passed. Mostly white British, mostly female donors; authors suggested clonal diversity may be underestimated. Spike was spanned by vaccine-associated CD4 TCRs, which were dominant at 160-218 and 743-854. Seropositive status at baseline applied to only six AZD1222 recipients.

Per the germline V gene, CDR1 is SEHNR and CDR2 is FQNEAQ (reference sequence). V was clipped by 7 bases and J by 9 bases, with 13 bases between them. This CDR3 spans 12 amino acids. Measured with immunoSEQ multiplex PCR; TCRdb has only the in-frame clones, and not every one. Of about 94,000 clones listed, 88% are singletons. On this clone itself: Its antigen is not identified.

This receptor was taken from an adult who received the AZD1222 COVID-19 vaccine. The sample consisted of peripheral blood, taken 28 days after the second AZD1222 dose. The gene calls are TRBV7-9 and TRBJ1-5; D remains unclear. CDR3 bases: TGTGCCAGCACTCAGGAGGGAATGCCCCAGCATTTT. Protein product: CASTQEGMPQHF.